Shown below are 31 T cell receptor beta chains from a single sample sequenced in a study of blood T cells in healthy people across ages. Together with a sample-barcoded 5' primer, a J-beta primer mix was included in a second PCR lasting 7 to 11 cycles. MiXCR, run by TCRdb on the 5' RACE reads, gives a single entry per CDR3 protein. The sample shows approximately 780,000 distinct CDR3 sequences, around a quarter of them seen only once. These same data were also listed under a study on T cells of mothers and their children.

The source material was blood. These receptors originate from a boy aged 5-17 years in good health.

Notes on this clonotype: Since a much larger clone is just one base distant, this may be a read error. The CDR3 region is CASSPPGTHTGELFF. The CDR3 DNA reads TGTGCCAGCAGTCCTCCCGGGACGCACACCGGGGAGCTGTTTTTT. This rearrangement joins TRBV12-3 or TRBV12-4 to TRBJ2-2, with D perhaps given as TRBD1 or TRBD2 (5 bases each). This CDR3 has 15 amino acids. Trimming stripped 5 bases from V and 3 bases from J, with 13 bases between.

The CDR3 loop is CSAGGGLNTEAFF. The DNA for the CDR3 is TGCAGCGCCGGAGGAGGACTGAACACTGAAGCTTTCTTT. The chain is built from TRBV29-1 and TRBJ1-1; D not certain. CDR1 SQVTM and CDR2 ANQGSEA come from the germline V gene. V was cut by 7 bases and J by 0 bases, with 12 bases left in between. The CDR3 length is 13 residues.

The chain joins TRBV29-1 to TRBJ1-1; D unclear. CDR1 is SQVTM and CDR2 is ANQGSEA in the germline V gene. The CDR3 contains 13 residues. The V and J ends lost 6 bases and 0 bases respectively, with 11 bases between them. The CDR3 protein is CSVATPLNTEAFF. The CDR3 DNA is TGCAGCGTCGCGACACCCCTGAACACTGAAGCTTTCTTT.

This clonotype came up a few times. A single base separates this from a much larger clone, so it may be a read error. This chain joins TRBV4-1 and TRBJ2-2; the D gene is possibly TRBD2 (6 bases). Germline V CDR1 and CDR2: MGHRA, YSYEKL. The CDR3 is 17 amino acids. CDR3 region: CASSQVGLGGNTGGLFF. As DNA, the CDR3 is TGCGCCAGCAGCCAAGTCGGTCTCGGAGGGAACACCGGGGGGCTGTTTTTT.

DNA of the CDR3: TGCGCCAGCAGCCGGGGGGCCAGGGAAGAGACCCAGTACTTC. Its protein is CASSRGAREETQYF. The J gene is TRBJ2-5, the V gene TRBV5-1; D is perhaps TRBD2 (7 bases). The V end lost 4 bases, the J end lost 3 bases, and 13 bases lay between the germline ends. Germline lookup yields CDR1 SGHRS and CDR2 YFSETQ. The CDR3 runs to 14 residues.

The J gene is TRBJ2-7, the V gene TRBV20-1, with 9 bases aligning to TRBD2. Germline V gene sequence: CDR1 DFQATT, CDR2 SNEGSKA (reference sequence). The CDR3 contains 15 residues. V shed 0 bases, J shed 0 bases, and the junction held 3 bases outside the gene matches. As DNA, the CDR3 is TGCAGTGCTAGAGAGGCTAGCGGGGTCTCCTACGAGCAGTACTTC. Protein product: CSAREASGVSYEQYF.

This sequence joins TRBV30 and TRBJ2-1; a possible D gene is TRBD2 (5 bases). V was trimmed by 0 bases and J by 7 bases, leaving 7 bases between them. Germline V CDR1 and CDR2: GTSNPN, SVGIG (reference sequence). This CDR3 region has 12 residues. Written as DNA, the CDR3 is TGTGCCTGGAGTGTACGGGAAAATGAGCAGTTCTTC. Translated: CAWSVRENEQFF.

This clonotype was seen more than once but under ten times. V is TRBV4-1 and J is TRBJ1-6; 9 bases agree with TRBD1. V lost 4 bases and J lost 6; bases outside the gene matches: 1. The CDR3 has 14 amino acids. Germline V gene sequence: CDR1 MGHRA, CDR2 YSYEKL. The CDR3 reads CASSRDRANSPLHF. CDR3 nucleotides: TGCGCCAGCAGCCGGGACAGGGCTAATTCACCCCTCCACTTT.

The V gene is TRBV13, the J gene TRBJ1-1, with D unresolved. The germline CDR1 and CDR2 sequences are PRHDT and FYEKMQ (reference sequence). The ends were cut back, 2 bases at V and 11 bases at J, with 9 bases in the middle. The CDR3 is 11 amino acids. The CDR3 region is CASSLFNRAFF. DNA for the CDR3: TGTGCCAGCAGCTTATTTAATAGGGCTTTCTTT.

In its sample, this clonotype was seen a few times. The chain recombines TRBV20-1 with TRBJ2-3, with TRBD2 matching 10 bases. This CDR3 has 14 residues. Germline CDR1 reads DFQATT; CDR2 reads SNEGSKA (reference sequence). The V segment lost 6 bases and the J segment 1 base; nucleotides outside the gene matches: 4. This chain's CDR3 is CSAITSGGTDTQYF. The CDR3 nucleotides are TGCAGTGCCATAACTAGCGGGGGCACAGATACGCAGTATTTT.

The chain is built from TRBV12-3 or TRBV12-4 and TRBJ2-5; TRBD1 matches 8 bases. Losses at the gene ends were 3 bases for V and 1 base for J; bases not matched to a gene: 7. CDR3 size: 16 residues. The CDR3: CASSFEDRGPQETQYF. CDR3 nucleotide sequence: TGTGCCAGCAGTTTCGAAGACAGGGGTCCCCAAGAGACCCAGTACTTC.

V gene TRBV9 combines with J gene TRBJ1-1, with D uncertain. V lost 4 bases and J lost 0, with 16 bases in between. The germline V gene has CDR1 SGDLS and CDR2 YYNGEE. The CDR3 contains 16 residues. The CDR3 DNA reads TGTGCCAGCAGCACGGATGATAGTGGATTGAACACTGAAGCTTTCTTT. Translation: CASSTDDSGLNTEAFF.

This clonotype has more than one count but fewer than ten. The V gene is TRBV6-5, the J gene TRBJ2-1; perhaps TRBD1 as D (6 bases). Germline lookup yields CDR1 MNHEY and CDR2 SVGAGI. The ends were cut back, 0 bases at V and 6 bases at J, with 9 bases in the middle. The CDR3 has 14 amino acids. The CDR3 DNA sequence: TGTGCCAGCAGTTACTCGAAAGGGGGCAATGAGCAGTTCTTC. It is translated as CASSYSKGGNEQFF.

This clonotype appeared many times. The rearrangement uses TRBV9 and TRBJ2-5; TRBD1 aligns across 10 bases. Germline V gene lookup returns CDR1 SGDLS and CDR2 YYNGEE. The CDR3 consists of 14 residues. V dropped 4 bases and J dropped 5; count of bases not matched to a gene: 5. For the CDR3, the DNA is TGTGCCAGCAGCCCACAGGGACAGGGGGAGACCCAGTACTTC. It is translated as CASSPQGQGETQYF.

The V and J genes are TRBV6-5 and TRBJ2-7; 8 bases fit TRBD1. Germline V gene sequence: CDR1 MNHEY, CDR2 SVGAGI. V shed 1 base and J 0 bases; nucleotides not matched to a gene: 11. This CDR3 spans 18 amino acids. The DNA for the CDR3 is TGTGCCAGCAGTTACTTTAAAGGACAGGGCCCTAGCTCCTACGAGCAGTACTTC. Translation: CASSYFKGQGPSSYEQYF.

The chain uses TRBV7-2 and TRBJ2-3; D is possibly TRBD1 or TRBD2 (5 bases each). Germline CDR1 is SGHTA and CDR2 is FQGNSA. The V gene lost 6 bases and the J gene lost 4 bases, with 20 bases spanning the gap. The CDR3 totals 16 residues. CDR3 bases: TGTGCCAGCAGATTCACCGGGACCCATGGGGCAGATACGCAGTATTTT. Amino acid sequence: CASRFTGTHGADTQYF.

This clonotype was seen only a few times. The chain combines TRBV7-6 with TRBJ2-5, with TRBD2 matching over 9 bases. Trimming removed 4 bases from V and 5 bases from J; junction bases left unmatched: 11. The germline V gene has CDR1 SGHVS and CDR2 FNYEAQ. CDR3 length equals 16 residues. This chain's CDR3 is CASSSSVAGAGETQYF. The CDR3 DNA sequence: TGTGCCAGCAGCTCGTCCGTAGCGGGGGCCGGGGAGACCCAGTACTTC.

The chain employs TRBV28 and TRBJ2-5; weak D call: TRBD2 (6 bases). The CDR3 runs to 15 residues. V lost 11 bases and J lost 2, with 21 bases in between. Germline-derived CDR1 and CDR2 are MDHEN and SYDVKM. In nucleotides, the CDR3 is TGTGCCGCGGGACTGGTCAACCCTAATCAAGAGACCCAGTACTTC. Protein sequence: CAAGLVNPNQETQYF.

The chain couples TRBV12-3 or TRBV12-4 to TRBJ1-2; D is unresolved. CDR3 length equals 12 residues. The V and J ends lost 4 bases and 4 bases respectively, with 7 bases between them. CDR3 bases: TGTGCCAGCAGTTGGGTCGCCTATGGCTACACCTTC. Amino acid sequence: CASSWVAYGYTF.

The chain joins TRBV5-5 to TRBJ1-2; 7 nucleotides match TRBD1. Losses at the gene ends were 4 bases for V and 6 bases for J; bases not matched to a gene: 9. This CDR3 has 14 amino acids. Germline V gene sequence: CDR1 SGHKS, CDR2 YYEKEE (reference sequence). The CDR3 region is CASSGTQGINGYTF. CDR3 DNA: TGTGCCAGCAGCGGGACACAGGGGATCAATGGCTACACCTTC.

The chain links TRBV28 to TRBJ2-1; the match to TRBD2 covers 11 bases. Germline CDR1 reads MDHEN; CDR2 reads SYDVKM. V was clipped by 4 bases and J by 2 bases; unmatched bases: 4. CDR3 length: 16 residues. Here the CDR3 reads CASSSPGLAAYNEQFF. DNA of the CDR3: TGTGCCAGCAGTTCCCCGGGACTAGCGGCCTACAATGAGCAGTTCTTC.

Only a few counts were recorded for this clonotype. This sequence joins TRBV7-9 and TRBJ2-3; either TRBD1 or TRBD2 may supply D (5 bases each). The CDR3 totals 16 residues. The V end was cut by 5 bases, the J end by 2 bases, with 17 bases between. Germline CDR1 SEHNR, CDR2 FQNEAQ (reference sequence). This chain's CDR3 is CASSPGAEGNTDTQYF. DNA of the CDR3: TGTGCCAGCAGCCCCGGGGCCGAGGGGAACACAGATACGCAGTATTTT. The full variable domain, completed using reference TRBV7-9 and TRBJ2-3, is DTGVSQNPRHKITKRGQNVTFRCDPISEHNRLYWYRQTLGQGPEFLTYFQNEAQLEKSRLLSDRFSAERPKGSFSTLEIQRTEQGDSAMYLCASSPGAEGNTDTQYFGPGTRLTVL.

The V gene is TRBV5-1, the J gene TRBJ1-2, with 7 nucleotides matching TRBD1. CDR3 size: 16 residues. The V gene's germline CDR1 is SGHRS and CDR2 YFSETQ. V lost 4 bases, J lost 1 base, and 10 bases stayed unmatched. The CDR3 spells CASSQRGTAYNYGYTF. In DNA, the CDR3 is TGCGCCAGCAGCCAGCGTGGGACAGCTTATAACTATGGCTACACCTTC.

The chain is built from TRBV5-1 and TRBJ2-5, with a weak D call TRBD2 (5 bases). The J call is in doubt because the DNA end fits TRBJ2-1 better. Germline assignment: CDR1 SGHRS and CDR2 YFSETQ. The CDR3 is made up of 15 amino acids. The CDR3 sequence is CASSSSFGLNNEQFF. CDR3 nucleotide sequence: TGCGCCAGCAGCTCGAGTTTTGGACTGAACAATGAGCAGTTCTTC.

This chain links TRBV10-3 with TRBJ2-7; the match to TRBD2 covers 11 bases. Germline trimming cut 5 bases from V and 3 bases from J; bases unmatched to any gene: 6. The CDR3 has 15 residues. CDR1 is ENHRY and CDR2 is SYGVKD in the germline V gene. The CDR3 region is CAISLGLAADYEQYF. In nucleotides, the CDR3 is TGTGCCATCAGTTTGGGACTAGCGGCGGACTACGAGCAGTACTTC.

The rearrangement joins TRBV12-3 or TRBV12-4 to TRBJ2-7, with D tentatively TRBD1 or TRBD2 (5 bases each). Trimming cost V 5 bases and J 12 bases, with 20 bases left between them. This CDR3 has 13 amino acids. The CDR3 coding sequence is TGTGCCAGCAGTGGGGGACGCACCAGGGTGCGGTACTTC. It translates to CASSGGRTRVRYF.

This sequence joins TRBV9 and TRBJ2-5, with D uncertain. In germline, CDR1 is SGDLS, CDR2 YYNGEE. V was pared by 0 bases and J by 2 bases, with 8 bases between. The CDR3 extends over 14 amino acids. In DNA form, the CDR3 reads TGTGCCAGCAGCGTAGTTGGCGGACAAGAGACCCAGTACTTC. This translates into CASSVVGGQETQYF.

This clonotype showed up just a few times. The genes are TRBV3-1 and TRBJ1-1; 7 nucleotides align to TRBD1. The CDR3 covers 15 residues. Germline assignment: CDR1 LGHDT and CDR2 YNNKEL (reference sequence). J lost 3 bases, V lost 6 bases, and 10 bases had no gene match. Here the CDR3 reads CASSHRGSVHTEAFF. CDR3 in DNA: TGTGCCAGCAGTCACAGGGGATCCGTGCACACTGAAGCTTTCTTT.

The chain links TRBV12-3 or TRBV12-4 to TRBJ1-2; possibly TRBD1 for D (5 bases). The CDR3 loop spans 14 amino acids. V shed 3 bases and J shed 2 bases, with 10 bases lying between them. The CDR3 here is CASSFSPGNYGYTF. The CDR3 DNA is TGTGCCAGCAGTTTCTCGCCAGGGAACTATGGCTACACCTTC.

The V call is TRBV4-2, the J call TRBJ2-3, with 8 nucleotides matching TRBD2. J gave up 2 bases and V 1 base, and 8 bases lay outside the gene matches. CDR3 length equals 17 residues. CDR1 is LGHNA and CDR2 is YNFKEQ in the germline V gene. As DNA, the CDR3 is TGTGCCAGCAGCCAAGGAAAACTAGCGGAGATCACAGATACGCAGTATTTT. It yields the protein CASSQGKLAEITDTQYF.

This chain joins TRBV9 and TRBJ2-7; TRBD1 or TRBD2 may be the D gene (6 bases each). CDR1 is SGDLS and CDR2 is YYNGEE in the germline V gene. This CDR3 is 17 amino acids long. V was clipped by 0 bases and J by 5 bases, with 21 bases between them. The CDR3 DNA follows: TGTGCCAGCAGCGTAGGAGGAGGGGGGCTCCTACCCCACGAGCAGTACTTC. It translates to CASSVGGGGLLPHEQYF.